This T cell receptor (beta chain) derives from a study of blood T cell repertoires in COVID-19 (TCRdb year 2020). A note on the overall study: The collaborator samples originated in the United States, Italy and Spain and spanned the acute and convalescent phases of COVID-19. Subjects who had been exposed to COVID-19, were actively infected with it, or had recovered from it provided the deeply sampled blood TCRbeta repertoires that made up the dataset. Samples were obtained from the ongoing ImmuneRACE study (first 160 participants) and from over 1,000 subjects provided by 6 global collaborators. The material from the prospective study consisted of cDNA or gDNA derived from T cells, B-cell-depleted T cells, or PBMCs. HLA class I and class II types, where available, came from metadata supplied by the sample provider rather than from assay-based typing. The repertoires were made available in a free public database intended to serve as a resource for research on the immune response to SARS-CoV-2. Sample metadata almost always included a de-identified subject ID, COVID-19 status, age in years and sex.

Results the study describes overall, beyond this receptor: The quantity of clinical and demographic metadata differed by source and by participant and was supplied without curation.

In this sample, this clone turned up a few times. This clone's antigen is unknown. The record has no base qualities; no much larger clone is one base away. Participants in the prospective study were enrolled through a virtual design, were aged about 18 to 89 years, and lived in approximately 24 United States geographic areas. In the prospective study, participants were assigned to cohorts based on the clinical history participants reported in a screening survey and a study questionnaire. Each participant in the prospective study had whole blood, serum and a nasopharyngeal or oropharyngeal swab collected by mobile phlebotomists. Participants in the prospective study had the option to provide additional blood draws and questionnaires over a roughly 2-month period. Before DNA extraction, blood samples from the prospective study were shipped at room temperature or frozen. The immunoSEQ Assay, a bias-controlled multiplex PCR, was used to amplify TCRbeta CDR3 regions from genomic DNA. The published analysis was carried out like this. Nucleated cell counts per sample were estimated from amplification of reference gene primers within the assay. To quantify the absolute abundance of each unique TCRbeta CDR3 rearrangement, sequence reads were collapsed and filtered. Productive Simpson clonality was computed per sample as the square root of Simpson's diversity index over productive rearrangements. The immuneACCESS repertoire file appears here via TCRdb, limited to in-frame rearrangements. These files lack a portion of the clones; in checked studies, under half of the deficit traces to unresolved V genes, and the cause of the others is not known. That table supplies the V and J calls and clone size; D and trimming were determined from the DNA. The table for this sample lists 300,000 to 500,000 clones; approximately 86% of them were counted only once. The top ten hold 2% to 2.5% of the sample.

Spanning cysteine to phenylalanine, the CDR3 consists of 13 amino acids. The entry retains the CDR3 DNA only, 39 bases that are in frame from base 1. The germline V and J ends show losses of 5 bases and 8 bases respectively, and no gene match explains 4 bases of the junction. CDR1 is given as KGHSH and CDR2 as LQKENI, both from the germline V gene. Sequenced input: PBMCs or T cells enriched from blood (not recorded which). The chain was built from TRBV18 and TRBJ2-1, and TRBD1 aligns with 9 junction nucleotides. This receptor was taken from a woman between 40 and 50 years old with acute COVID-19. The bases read TGTGCCAGCTCATCGGGACAGGGCGATGAGCAGTTCTTC. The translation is CASSSGQGDEQFF.